The clone carrying this TCR beta chain came up a few times. Its antigen is not known. The assay was immunoSEQ multiplex PCR, and TCRdb's table has in-frame clones only and misses some. The sample has a few thousand clones, roughly 70% seen once. The CDR3 has 18 residues. Germline V CDR1 and CDR2: SGHTA, FQGNSA. V shed 3 bases and J 2 bases; nucleotides not matched to a gene: 12. The source of the sample is a study of T cell therapy after organ transplantation. The input for sequencing was CD8+ T cells from blood, taken before autologous CMV-specific T cell therapy. The chain carries TRBV7-2 and TRBJ2-3, with 9 bases that match TRBD2. The receptor was derived from a human patient who had received a solid organ transplant and had CMV disease. This CDR3 is CASSFSAFSGSDTDTQYF. CDR3 bases: TGTGCCAGCAGCTTTTCGGCCTTTAGCGGGAGTGACACAGATACGCAGTATTTT.